A single TCR beta chain is shown here with its context. The CDR3 is 15 residues long. V was clipped by 3 bases and J by 1 base; unmatched bases: 5. Germline CDR1 KGHSH, CDR2 LQKENI. The assay was immunoSEQ multiplex PCR, and TCRdb's table has in-frame clones only and misses some. Among around 60,000 clones, 92% were seen once, and the ten largest hold 2.5% to 3.5%. This sample is part of a study of T cell changes during pregnancy in multiple sclerosis. The receptor was isolated from a female donor in good health, enrolled as a control in a pregnancy study. The V and J genes are TRBV18 and TRBJ2-7, with 8 bases identical to TRBD2. The material sequenced was peripheral blood, taken in the third trimester of pregnancy. The CDR3 reads CASSPSGSGSYEQYF. The DNA of the CDR3 is TGTGCCAGCTCACCCAGCGGGAGCGGGTCCTACGAGCAGTACTTC.